A selection of T cell receptor beta chains follows, all from one sample in a study of vaccination effects on CD4 cells after COVID-19. Produced via immunoSEQ multiplex PCR; TCRdb's table is partial and in-frame only. The data show fewer than 15,000 clones, just under 75% seen once. These receptors' antigens are unknown. The sequences come from CD4+ T cells from PBMCs cultured with HCoV-NL63 spike peptides, collected after COVID-19 vaccination. The receptors stem from a human donor who had a prior SARS-CoV-2 infection. Both conserved end residues are part of each CDR3. The D gene is left open where the match is weak. The size entry is marked missing in some rows and otherwise reads once, few, many or a size class.

>.|.|TRBJ2-1|TRBV4-3
TGCGCCAGCAGCCAAGGGCCCGCCCATGAGCAGTTCTTC
CASSQGPAHEQFF
>once|.|TRBJ2-7|TRBV3-1/TRBV3-2
TGTGCCAGCAGCCAAGGGGCCCGCTTCTACGAGCAGTACTTC
CASSQGARFYEQYF
>.|TRBD2|TRBJ2-1|TRBV11-1
TGTGCCAGCAGCTTAGCACTAGCGGCGAATGAGCAGTTCTTC
CASSLALAANEQFF
>few|.|TRBJ1-2|TRBV6-2/TRBV6-3
TGTGCCAGCAGTTACCTAGGGGCGATCCTCGAGGACTATGGCTACACCTTC
CASSYLGAILEDYGYTF
>once|TRBD1|TRBJ1-2|TRBV30
TGTGCCTGGATCGATACCGGGACAGGGGCCTATGGCTACACCTTC
CAWIDTGTGAYGYTF
>.|.|TRBJ1-5|TRBV19
TGTGCCAGTAGAGCCCCAGGGGTGGCTTTTCGCAATCAGCCCCAGCATTTT
CASRAPGVAFRNQPQHF
>.|TRBD1|TRBJ2-7|TRBV5-1
TGCGCCAGCTGTACAGGGGAAGGCTCCTACGAGCAGTACTTC
CASCTGEGSYEQYF
>.|.|TRBJ2-3|TRBV29-1
TGCAGCGTTGACAAGGGGCTGCCAGATACGCAGTATTTT
CSVDKGLPDTQYF
>.|.|TRBJ1-3|TRBV6-4
TGTGCCAGCAGTGAATCGAAATTAGTGACTGGTAACACCATATATTTT
CASSESKLVTGNTIYF
>.|.|TRBJ1-1|TRBV11-3
TGTGCCAGCAGCCAGTCGTCGGGCTGGAACACTGAAGCTTTCTTT
CASSQSSGWNTEAFF
>.|.|TRBJ2-1|TRBV5-1
TGCGCCAGCAGCTTGGGAGCGGTTCACTTATACAATGAGCAGTTCTTC
CASSLGAVHLYNEQFF
>.|TRBD2|TRBJ2-5|TRBV5-1
TGCGCCAGCAGCTTGGCAACAGTAACGGGGAGGGTATACCAAGAGACCCAGTACTTC
CASSLATVTGRVYQETQYF
>.|TRBD1|TRBJ2-5|TRBV9
TGTGCCAGCAGCGACAGGGGTTCAGAGACCCAGTACTTC
CASSDRGSETQYF
>.|TRBD1|TRBJ1-1|TRBV6-5
TGTGCCAGCAGTTACGACGGGACAGGGAGCACTGAAGCTTTCTTT
CASSYDGTGSTEAFF
>few|.|TRBJ1-5|TRBV2
TGTGCCAGCAGCGAACGAACGGGAGAACAGCCCCAGCATTTT
CASSERTGEQPQHF
>.|.|TRBJ2-7|TRBV11-2
TGTGCCAGCAGCTTACAGAGGGGCGAGCAGTACTTC
CASSLQRGEQYF
>.|.|TRBJ2-1|TRBV20-1
TGCAGTGCTAGTGGTTCCTCCTACAATGAGCAGTTCTTC
CSASGSSYNEQFF
>.|.|TRBJ1-1|TRBV30
TGTGCCTGGAGGGTAGGGTCTCTTCGACAGAACACTGAAGCTTTCTTT
CAWRVGSLRQNTEAFF
>.|TRBD1|TRBJ2-5|TRBV5-1
TGCGCCAGCAGTCAAGCATCACGGGACAGCGAGACCCAGTACTTC
CASSQASRDSETQYF
>.|.|TRBJ1-2|TRBV11-3
TGTGCCAGCAGCCCCGGAGGGGGGACCTATGGCTACACCTTC
CASSPGGGTYGYTF
>few|TRBD2|TRBJ2-1|TRBV2
TGTGCCAGCAGTGAGGGGCGGGAGGGGGACAATGAGCAGTTCTTC
CASSEGREGDNEQFF
>.|TRBD2|TRBJ2-3|TRBV24-1
TGTGCCACCAGTGCCGCCCTTGGTAGCGGGATTCAGTATTTT
CATSAALGSGIQYF
>once|TRBD2|TRBJ2-5|TRBV30
TGTGCCTGGAGACTAGCGGGGGGGAGGGAGACCCAGTACTTC
CAWRLAGGRETQYF
>.|.|TRBJ1-2|TRBV9
TGTGCCAGCAGCGTAGGACAGCCTTCCCTAAGAGACTATGGCTACACCTTC
CASSVGQPSLRDYGYTF
>.|TRBD2|TRBJ2-5|TRBV5-5
TGTGCCAGCAGCTCCCCCTCTAGCGGGAGGGAGACCCAGTACTTC
CASSSPSSGRETQYF
>.|TRBD2|TRBJ2-7|TRBV5-1
TGCGCCAGCAGCCGTGGGCCGGACGGACTAGCCTACGAGCAGTACTTC
CASSRGPDGLAYEQYF
>.|.|TRBJ2-7|TRBV6-4
TGTGCCAGCAGTGACTCCCGTCAGGGGCCATACTACGAGCAGTACTTC
CASSDSRQGPYYEQYF
>.|.|TRBJ2-3|TRBV19
TGTGCCAGTAGTGAATGGCCTAGCACAGATACGCAGTATTTT
CASSEWPSTDTQYF
>.|.|TRBJ2-7|TRBV6-2/TRBV6-3
TGTGCCAGCAGTTACAATCCTGGGAGCTACGAGCAGTACTTC
CASSYNPGSYEQYF
>.|TRBD2|TRBJ2-2|TRBV11-3
TGTGCCAGCAGCCGGGGGGGAGCCAACACCGGGGAGCTGTTTTTT
CASSRGGANTGELFF
>.|.|TRBJ1-2|TRBV20-1
TGCAGTGCTAGGGGTCCCTATGGCTACACCTTC
CSARGPYGYTF
>.|.|TRBJ2-5|TRBV5-5
TGTGCCAGCAGCTTCTTGGGGTACCAAGAGACCCAGTACTTC
CASSFLGYQETQYF
>.|.|TRBJ2-7|TRBV5-5
TGTGCCAGCAGCTTCGAGGGGCCAGGGTGGTACGAGCAGTACTTC
CASSFEGPGWYEQYF
>.|.|TRBJ2-2|TRBV7-3
TGTGCCAGCAGCTTGGGCGGGTCCACCGGGGAGCTGTTTTTT
CASSLGGSTGELFF
>few|.|TRBJ2-2|TRBV30
TGTGCCTGGAGTGGCGGCGGGGAGCTGTTTTTT
CAWSGGGELFF
>once|.|TRBJ2-3|TRBV7-3
TGTGCCAGCAGCTTTTCACACGCCACAGATACGCAGTATTTT
CASSFSHATDTQYF
>few|TRBD1|TRBJ2-1|TRBV7-9
TGTGCCAGCAGCCAAGGAGAAAGGACAGGGAAGTTCTTC
CASSQGERTGKFF
>few|.|TRBJ1-4|TRBV18
TGTGCCAGCTCACCGTACGGGGGGCTAAGGGAAAAACTGTTTTTT
CASSPYGGLREKLFF
>.|.|TRBJ2-3|TRBV11-2
TGTGCCAGCAGCTTAGGGGGACCGTCAAATACGCAGTATTTT
CASSLGGPSNTQYF
>.|.|TRBJ1-5|TRBV18
TGTGCCAGCTCACCATCCGGGGCGTCTGGCAATCAGCCCCAGCATTTT
CASSPSGASGNQPQHF
>few|TRBD2|TRBJ2-1|TRBV18
TGTGCCAGCTCACCACCCGGGGGGGACTGGGCCTACAATGAGCAGTTCTTC
CASSPPGGDWAYNEQFF